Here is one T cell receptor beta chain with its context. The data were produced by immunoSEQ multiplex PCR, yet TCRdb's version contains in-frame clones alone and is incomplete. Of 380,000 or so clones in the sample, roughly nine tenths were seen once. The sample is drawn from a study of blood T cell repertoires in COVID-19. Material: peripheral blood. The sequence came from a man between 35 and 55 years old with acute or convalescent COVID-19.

The CDR3 region is CASSLQGVLRKLFF. The CDR3 DNA follows: TGTGCCAGCAGTCTACAGGGGGTCTTGCGAAAACTGTTTTTT. The J gene is TRBJ1-4, the V gene TRBV28, with 8 bases fitting TRBD1. Germline-derived CDR1 and CDR2 are MDHEN and SYDVKM. The CDR3 length is 14 residues. With V trimmed by 5 bases and J by 10 bases, 9 bases remained unmatched.